The source of this T cell receptor (beta chain) is a study of spatial heterogeneity in lung cancer. Study-wide results and caveats: Compared with follow-up, resection was when ubiquitous expanded tumor TCRs appeared in blood more.

Time point described: sample taken at primary tumor resection. Unsorted tumor, nontumor lung tissue or cryopreserved PBMC supplied the whole RNA. TCRdb redid the calling of the 5' RACE reads with MiXCR, one entry per CDR3 protein. This sample has tens of thousands of distinct CDR3 sequences, with roughly 6.9% found just once. On this clonotype: Its antigen is still unknown.

The input for sequencing was PBMCs, taken at surgery. The clonotype originates from a male donor with early-stage non-small cell lung cancer.

The CDR3 loop is CASTDQARNTEAFF. CDR3 in DNA: TGTGCCAGCACCGATCAAGCAAGGAACACTGAAGCTTTCTTT. This chain connects TRBV6-5 to TRBJ1-1; no firm D call. Germline loops: CDR1 MNHEY, CDR2 SVGAGI. CDR3 size: 14 residues. Trimming took 7 bases from V and 1 from J, leaving 13 bases between them.